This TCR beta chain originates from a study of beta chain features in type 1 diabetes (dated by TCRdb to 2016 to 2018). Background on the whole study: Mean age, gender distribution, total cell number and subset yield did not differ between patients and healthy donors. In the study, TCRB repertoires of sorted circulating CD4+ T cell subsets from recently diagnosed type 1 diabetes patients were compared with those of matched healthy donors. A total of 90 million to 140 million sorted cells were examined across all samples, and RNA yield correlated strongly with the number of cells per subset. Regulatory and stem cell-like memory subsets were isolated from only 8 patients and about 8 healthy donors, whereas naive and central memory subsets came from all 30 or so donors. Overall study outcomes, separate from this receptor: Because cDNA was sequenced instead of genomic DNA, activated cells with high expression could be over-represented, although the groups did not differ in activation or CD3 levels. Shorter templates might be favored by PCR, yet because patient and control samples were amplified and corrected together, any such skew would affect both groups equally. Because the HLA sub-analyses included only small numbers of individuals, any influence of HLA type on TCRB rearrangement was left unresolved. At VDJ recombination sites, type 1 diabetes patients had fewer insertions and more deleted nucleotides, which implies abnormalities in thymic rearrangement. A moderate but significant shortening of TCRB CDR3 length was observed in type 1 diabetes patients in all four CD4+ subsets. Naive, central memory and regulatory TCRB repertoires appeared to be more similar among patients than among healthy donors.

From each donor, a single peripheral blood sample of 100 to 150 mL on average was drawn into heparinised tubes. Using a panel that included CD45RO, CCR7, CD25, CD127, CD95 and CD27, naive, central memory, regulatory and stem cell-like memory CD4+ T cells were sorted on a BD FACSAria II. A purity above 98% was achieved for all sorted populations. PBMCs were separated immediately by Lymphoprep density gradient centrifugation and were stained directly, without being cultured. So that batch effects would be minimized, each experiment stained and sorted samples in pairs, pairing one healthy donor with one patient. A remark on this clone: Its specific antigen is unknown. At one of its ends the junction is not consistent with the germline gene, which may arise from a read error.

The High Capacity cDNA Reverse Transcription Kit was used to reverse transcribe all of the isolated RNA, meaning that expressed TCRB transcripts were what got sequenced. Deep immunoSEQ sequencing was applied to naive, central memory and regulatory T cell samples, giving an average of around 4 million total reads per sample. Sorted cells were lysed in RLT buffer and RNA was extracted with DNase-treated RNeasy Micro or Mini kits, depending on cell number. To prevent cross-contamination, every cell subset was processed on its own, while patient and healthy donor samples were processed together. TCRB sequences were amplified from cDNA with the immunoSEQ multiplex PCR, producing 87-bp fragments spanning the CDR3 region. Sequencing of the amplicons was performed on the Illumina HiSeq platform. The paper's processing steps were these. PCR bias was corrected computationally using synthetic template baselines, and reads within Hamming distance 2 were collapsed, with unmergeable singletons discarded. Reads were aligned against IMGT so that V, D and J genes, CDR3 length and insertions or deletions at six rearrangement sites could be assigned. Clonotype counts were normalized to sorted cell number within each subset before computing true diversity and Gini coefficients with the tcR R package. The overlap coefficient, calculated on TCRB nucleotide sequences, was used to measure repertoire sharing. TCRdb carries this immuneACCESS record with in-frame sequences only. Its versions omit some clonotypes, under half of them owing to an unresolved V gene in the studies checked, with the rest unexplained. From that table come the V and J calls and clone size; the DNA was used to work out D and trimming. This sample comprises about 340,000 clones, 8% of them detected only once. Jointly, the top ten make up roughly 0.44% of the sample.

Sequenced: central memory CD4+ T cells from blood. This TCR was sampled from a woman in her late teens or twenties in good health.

The CDR3: CASSLSSLGFRNTIHF. The DNA sequence follows: TGTGCCAGCAGCTTATCCTCCTTAGGGTTTCGAAACACCATACATTTT. The V gene is TRBV7-9 and the J gene is TRBJ1-3; the D gene identity is not certain. CDR1 is given as SEHNR and CDR2 as FQNEAQ, both from the germline V gene (reference sequence). From its cysteine to its phenylalanine, the CDR3 spans 16 amino acids. Here the CDR3 DNA is all that survives: 48 bases in frame from base 1. Beyond the CDR3, the reference TRBV7-9 and TRBJ1-3 genes provide the residues; the full variable domain reads: DTGVSQNPRHKITKRGQNVTFRCDPISEHNRLYWYRQTLGQGPEFLTYFQNEAQLEKSRLLSDRFSAERPKGSFSTLEIQRTEQGDSAMYLCASSLSSLGFRNTIHFGEGSWLTVV.